The present T cell receptor beta chain was sequenced within a study of blood T cell repertoires in COVID-19 (dated by TCRdb to about 2020). About the study as a whole: The collaborator samples originated in the United States, Italy and Spain and spanned the acute and convalescent phases of COVID-19. Where available, HLA class I and class II types were taken from metadata supplied by the sample provider and were not determined by assay-based typing. The dataset comprised deeply sampled blood TCRbeta repertoires from subjects exposed to, actively infected with, or recovered from COVID-19. The samples were drawn from two sources: the first 160 participants of the ongoing ImmuneRACE study, and fewer than 1,500 subjects contributed by 6 global collaborators. Sample metadata almost always included a de-identified subject ID, COVID-19 status, age in years and sex. The prospective study material was composed of cDNA or gDNA derived from T cells, B-cell-depleted T cells, or PBMCs. The repertoires were released in a freely available public database intended as a resource for research on the immune response to SARS-CoV-2. Paper-wide results and their limitations: How much clinical and demographic metadata was included differed by source and by participant, and the metadata was provided uncurated.

Details on this clone: Its antigen has not been determined. Base qualities are not at hand, and no much larger clone is one base apart.

Collaborating institutions collected whole blood in K2EDTA tubes following their own protocols. For TCRbeta analysis, collaborator samples were shipped as frozen whole blood, as isolated PBMCs, or as DNA extracted from either sample type. From the cysteine up to the phenylalanine, the CDR3 has a length of 13 residues. Only the CDR3 DNA stays, 39 bases, in frame from base 1. Trimming takes 7 bases off V and 2 bases off J; junction bases not matched to a gene: 4. Via the germline V gene, CDR1 is SQVTM and CDR2 ANQGSEA. TCRbeta CDR3 regions were amplified from genomic DNA by means of the immunoSEQ Assay, a bias-controlled multiplex PCR. The authors' analysis ran thus. Nucleated cell counts per sample were estimated from amplification of reference gene primers within the assay. Sequence reads were collapsed and filtered to measure the absolute abundance of every unique TCRbeta CDR3 rearrangement. For each sample, productive Simpson clonality was calculated as the square root of Simpson's diversity index over productive rearrangements. The clones in this table, taken by TCRdb from immuneACCESS, are in-frame only. Not every clone is retained; where verified, under half of the shortfall comes from an unresolved V gene, and the cause of the rest is unknown. That table furnishes V, J and clone size, whereas the DNA furnished D and trimming. The sample table lists 200,000 or so clones, around four fifths of them with a count of one. The ten most abundant clones make up approximately 5.4% of the sample.

The sequenced material came from peripheral blood. The chain couples TRBV29-1 to TRBJ2-7, and TRBD1 aligns with 11 junction nucleotides. This receptor was identified in a woman aged 30 to 39 with acute or convalescent COVID-19. The DNA sequence is as follows: TGCAGCGCCTCGGGACAGGGGGCCTACGAGCAGTACTTC. This encodes CSASGQGAYEQYF.